A selection of T cell receptor beta chains follows, all from one sample in a study of cytomegalovirus exposure and HLA in healthy donors. Sequencing used immunoSEQ multiplex PCR; TCRdb keeps in-frame clones, though not all of them. This sample has 57,000 or so clones, with 70% found just once. Input material: PBMCs. Receptor source: a woman aged 55-70 years in good health and CMV-seropositive. Both conserved end residues are part of each CDR3. Fields, in order: clone size, V gene, D gene, J gene, CDR3 protein, CDR3 DNA. A D gene is named only where the DNA matches it firmly. The size field is filled for only some rows; it gives once, few, many or a size class.

clone_size: NA
v_call: TRBV6-6
d_call: NA
j_call: TRBJ1-2
cdr3_aa: CASSYGLEVTYGYTF
cdr3_nt: TGTGCCAGCAGTTACGGCCTCGAGGTCACTTATGGCTACACCTTC

clone_size: few
v_call: TRBV18
d_call: NA
j_call: TRBJ1-1
cdr3_aa: CASSPTGLNTEAFF
cdr3_nt: TGTGCCAGCTCACCAACAGGACTGAACACTGAAGCTTTCTTT

clone_size: NA
v_call: TRBV11-3
d_call: NA
j_call: TRBJ2-7
cdr3_aa: CASSLGGPYEQYF
cdr3_nt: TGTGCCAGCAGTCTCGGAGGACCCTACGAGCAGTACTTC

clone_size: few
v_call: TRBV5-6
d_call: NA
j_call: TRBJ1-3
cdr3_aa: CASSPSTGPGNTIYF
cdr3_nt: TGTGCCAGCAGCCCCTCAACAGGGCCTGGAAACACCATATATTTT

clone_size: NA
v_call: TRBV19
d_call: TRBD1
j_call: TRBJ2-4
cdr3_aa: CASSAWTGITKLAKNIQYF
cdr3_nt: TGTGCCAGTAGTGCCTGGACAGGGATAACAAAGCTAGCCAAAAACATTCAGTACTTC

clone_size: NA
v_call: TRBV6-4
d_call: NA
j_call: TRBJ1-1
cdr3_aa: CASSDSSRRAFF
cdr3_nt: TGTGCCAGCAGTGACTCAAGTAGGAGAGCTTTCTTT

clone_size: NA
v_call: TRBV28
d_call: NA
j_call: TRBJ2-7
cdr3_aa: CASSLTGREQYF
cdr3_nt: TGTGCCAGCAGTTTAACAGGTCGCGAGCAGTACTTC

clone_size: NA
v_call: TRBV7-9
d_call: NA
j_call: TRBJ1-5
cdr3_aa: CSSSLDSWGKENQPQHF
cdr3_nt: TGTTCCAGCAGCTTAGATTCGTGGGGCAAAGAGAATCAGCCCCAGCATTTT

clone_size: NA
v_call: TRBV14
d_call: TRBD1
j_call: TRBJ1-6
cdr3_aa: CASSQGTGAYSPLHF
cdr3_nt: TGTGCCAGCAGCCAAGGGACAGGGGCTTATTCACCCCTCCACTTT

clone_size: once
v_call: TRBV29-1
d_call: NA
j_call: TRBJ1-1
cdr3_aa: CSVYAYPEAFF
cdr3_nt: TGCAGCGTTTACGCGTACCCCGAAGCTTTCTTT

clone_size: NA
v_call: TRBV6-5
d_call: NA
j_call: TRBJ2-7
cdr3_aa: CASSHWGGEAYEQYF
cdr3_nt: TGTGCCAGCAGCCACTGGGGGGGCGAGGCCTACGAGCAGTACTTC

clone_size: NA
v_call: TRBV5-1
d_call: NA
j_call: TRBJ1-6
cdr3_aa: CASSSTPDNSPLHF
cdr3_nt: TGCGCCAGCAGCTCGACACCCGATAATTCACCCCTCCACTTT

clone_size: once
v_call: TRBV29-1
d_call: NA
j_call: TRBJ2-3
cdr3_aa: CSTNTDTQYF
cdr3_nt: TGCAGCACAAACACAGATACGCAGTATTTT

clone_size: NA
v_call: TRBV19
d_call: TRBD1
j_call: TRBJ2-7
cdr3_aa: CASSITGQGAYEQYF
cdr3_nt: TGTGCCAGTAGTATAACGGGACAGGGGGCCTACGAGCAGTACTTC

clone_size: few
v_call: TRBV28
d_call: NA
j_call: TRBJ2-7
cdr3_aa: CASSLRSAYSGTGTEQYF
cdr3_nt: TGTGCCAGCAGTTTAAGGTCCGCCTATTCCGGGACTGGGACCGAGCAGTACTTC

clone_size: few
v_call: TRBV18
d_call: TRBD1
j_call: TRBJ2-2
cdr3_aa: CASSLVRQGGTGELFF
cdr3_nt: TGTGCCAGCTCCCTCGTACGACAGGGTGGCACCGGGGAGCTGTTTTTT

clone_size: NA
v_call: TRBV30
d_call: NA
j_call: TRBJ1-5
cdr3_aa: CAWSTSGNQPQHF
cdr3_nt: TGTGCCTGGAGTACCAGCGGCAATCAGCCCCAGCATTTT

clone_size: once
v_call: TRBV2
d_call: TRBD1
j_call: TRBJ1-4
cdr3_aa: CASRVGQALNEKLFF
cdr3_nt: TGTGCCAGCAGGGTGGGACAGGCTCTTAATGAAAAACTGTTTTTT

clone_size: few
v_call: TRBV9
d_call: TRBD2
j_call: TRBJ2-1
cdr3_aa: CASSSRSGAGYNEQFF
cdr3_nt: TGTGCCAGCAGCTCGCGTAGCGGGGCGGGATACAATGAGCAGTTCTTC

clone_size: NA
v_call: TRBV23-1
d_call: NA
j_call: TRBJ1-5
cdr3_aa: CASSQSTYYLWVFSQSQHF
cdr3_nt: TGCGCCAGCAGTCAATCAACATACTATTTGTGGGTTTTTTCTCAGTCCCAGCATTTT

clone_size: NA
v_call: TRBV4-3
d_call: TRBD1
j_call: TRBJ1-6
cdr3_aa: CASSLGQSSYNSPLHF
cdr3_nt: TGCGCCAGCAGCCTGGGACAGAGCTCCTATAATTCACCCCTCCACTTT

clone_size: NA
v_call: TRBV30
d_call: NA
j_call: TRBJ1-2
cdr3_aa: CAWIRGGGYTF
cdr3_nt: TGTGCCTGGATCAGAGGGGGTGGCTACACCTTC

clone_size: NA
v_call: TRBV13
d_call: TRBD1
j_call: TRBJ1-6
cdr3_aa: CASSAGDSHSPLHF
cdr3_nt: TGTGCCAGCAGTGCTGGGGACAGCCATTCACCCCTCCACTTT

clone_size: NA
v_call: TRBV30
d_call: TRBD1
j_call: TRBJ2-2
cdr3_aa: CACLRTGDTGELFF
cdr3_nt: TGTGCCTGCCTTCGGACAGGGGACACCGGGGAGCTGTTTTTT

clone_size: few
v_call: TRBV5-4
d_call: NA
j_call: TRBJ2-1
cdr3_aa: CASSLNLGSYNEQFF
cdr3_nt: TGTGCCAGCAGCTTGAATCTAGGCTCCTACAATGAGCAGTTCTTC

clone_size: NA
v_call: TRBV11-2
d_call: NA
j_call: TRBJ2-5
cdr3_aa: CASSSMTEKQETQYF
cdr3_nt: TGTGCCAGCAGCTCTATGACAGAGAAGCAAGAGACCCAGTACTTC

clone_size: NA
v_call: TRBV19
d_call: TRBD1
j_call: TRBJ1-1
cdr3_aa: CASRDRVNTEAFF
cdr3_nt: TGTGCCAGTAGGGACAGGGTAAACACTGAAGCTTTCTTT

clone_size: NA
v_call: TRBV29-1
d_call: NA
j_call: TRBJ1-1
cdr3_aa: CSVGRAGTEAFF
cdr3_nt: TGCAGCGTTGGCAGGGCAGGGACTGAAGCTTTCTTT

clone_size: NA
v_call: TRBV11-2
d_call: TRBD1
j_call: TRBJ1-4
cdr3_aa: CASSPQTGRLFF
cdr3_nt: TGTGCCAGCAGCCCCCAGACAGGGAGACTGTTTTTT

clone_size: few
v_call: TRBV6-5
d_call: NA
j_call: TRBJ2-5
cdr3_aa: CASSDQLYQETQYF
cdr3_nt: TGTGCCAGCAGTGATCAACTGTACCAAGAGACCCAGTACTTC

clone_size: once
v_call: TRBV5-5
d_call: TRBD2
j_call: TRBJ2-7
cdr3_aa: CASSLTSGSYEQYF
cdr3_nt: TGTGCCAGCAGCTTGACTAGCGGATCCTACGAGCAGTACTTC

clone_size: few
v_call: TRBV30
d_call: NA
j_call: TRBJ2-1
cdr3_aa: CAWGGAYNEQFF
cdr3_nt: TGTGCCTGGGGCGGAGCGTACAATGAGCAGTTCTTC

clone_size: few
v_call: TRBV5-4
d_call: TRBD1
j_call: TRBJ2-2
cdr3_aa: CASSPGQGAAGELFF
cdr3_nt: TGTGCCAGCAGCCCGGGACAGGGGGCGGCCGGGGAGCTGTTTTTT

clone_size: NA
v_call: TRBV4-3
d_call: NA
j_call: TRBJ1-4
cdr3_aa: CASSPGVTTNEKLFF
cdr3_nt: TGCGCCAGCAGCCCAGGGGTGACAACTAATGAAAAACTGTTTTTT

clone_size: NA
v_call: TRBV19
d_call: TRBD1
j_call: TRBJ1-1
cdr3_aa: CASRTTGAGVETEAFF
cdr3_nt: TGTGCCAGTAGGACGACAGGGGCAGGGGTGGAGACTGAAGCTTTCTTT

clone_size: NA
v_call: TRBV5-6
d_call: NA
j_call: TRBJ1-1
cdr3_aa: CASSIEQDLNTEAFF
cdr3_nt: TGTGCCAGCAGCATAGAACAGGACCTGAACACTGAAGCTTTCTTT

clone_size: NA
v_call: TRBV19
d_call: NA
j_call: TRBJ1-1
cdr3_aa: CASSDSHTEAFF
cdr3_nt: TGTGCCAGTAGCGACAGTCACACTGAAGCTTTCTTT

clone_size: NA
v_call: TRBV7-2
d_call: TRBD2
j_call: TRBJ2-1
cdr3_aa: CASSTLAGGRGEQFF
cdr3_nt: TGTGCCAGCAGCACACTAGCGGGGGGGCGGGGTGAGCAGTTCTTC

clone_size: NA
v_call: TRBV5-8
d_call: NA
j_call: TRBJ2-7
cdr3_aa: CASSLPGQGYEQYF
cdr3_nt: TGTGCCAGCAGCTTGCCCGGGCAGGGCTACGAGCAGTACTTC

clone_size: NA
v_call: TRBV10-3
d_call: TRBD1
j_call: TRBJ1-4
cdr3_aa: CAIGQENEKLFF
cdr3_nt: TGTGCCATTGGACAGGAGAATGAAAAACTGTTTTTT